This entry lists 28 T cell receptor beta chains sequenced from one sample in a study of cytomegalovirus exposure and HLA in healthy donors. Primers: 60 Vbeta forward and 13 Jbeta reverse. Profiled with immunoSEQ multiplex PCR; TCRdb holds only in-frame clones, not every one. The sample lists approximately 160,000 clones, about 77% occurring once. Sequencing was carried out using PBMCs. The origin of the receptors is a male donor in good health and CMV-seropositive.

The chain is built from TRBV5-1 and TRBJ2-5; 9 bases map to TRBD1. Germline CDR1 SGHRS, CDR2 YFSETQ. This CDR3 contains 14 residues. The junction had 2 bases not matched to a gene; V was cut back by 3 bases and J by 2 bases. The CDR3 is CASSSGTGQETQYF. CDR3 DNA sequence: TGCGCCAGCAGCTCGGGGACAGGGCAAGAGACCCAGTACTTC.

The genes are TRBV6-5 and TRBJ2-7; 7 bases are a match to TRBD1. The CDR3 has 13 residues. Germline values: CDR1 MNHEY, CDR2 SVGAGI. With V trimmed by 6 bases and J by 1 base, 3 bases remained unmatched. The CDR3 DNA reads as TGTGCCAGCAGCAAGGGACAGTCCTACGAGCAGTACTTC. This gives the protein CASSKGQSYEQYF.

V usage is TRBV29-1 and J usage is TRBJ2-3; 7 bases line up with TRBD1. Germline CDR1 reads SQVTM; CDR2 reads ANQGSEA. The CDR3 consists of 14 residues. The V segment lost 1 base and the J segment 3 bases; nucleotides outside the gene matches: 4. The CDR3 nucleotides are TGCAGCGTTGAAGGGCCGACAGGGACAGATACGCAGTATTTT. Translating gives CSVEGPTGTDTQYF.

CDR3 region: CASSLSGGEAFF. The CDR3 DNA reads TGTGCCAGCAGTTTATCAGGGGGTGAAGCTTTCTTT. This chain joins TRBV27 and TRBJ1-1; a possible D gene is TRBD1 (6 bases). Trimming left V 0 bases short and J 7 bases short, with 6 bases between. Germline values: CDR1 MNHEY, CDR2 SMNVEV (reference sequence). The CDR3 covers 12 residues.

The CDR3 here is CATSGGYYGYTF. The DNA for the CDR3 is TGCGCCACATCGGGGGGCTACTATGGCTACACCTTC. The rearrangement joins TRBV4-1 to TRBJ1-2; the D gene is possibly TRBD1 (6 bases). Per the germline V gene, CDR1 is MGHRA and CDR2 is YSYEKL. The ends were cut back, 10 bases at V and 3 bases at J, with 12 bases in the middle. This CDR3 spans 12 amino acids.

As for this clone: The same CDR3 also results from other DNA sequences found in this sample. The chain uses TRBV4-1 and TRBJ2-7; TRBD1 is a possible D gene (6 bases). The V end lost 3 bases, the J end lost 3 bases, and 9 bases lay between the germline ends. The CDR3 is 13 amino acids. CDR1 and CDR2 (germline): MGHRA, YSYEKL. CDR3 in amino acids: CASSQGTNYEQYF. For the CDR3, the DNA is TGCGCCAGCAGCCAGGGGACAAACTACGAGCAGTACTTC.

This sequence joins TRBV18 and TRBJ1-2; D might be TRBD1 (6 bases). This CDR3 is 16 amino acids long. Germline V CDR1 and CDR2: KGHSH, LQKENI. Between the trimmed V and J ends, which lost 3 bases and 4 bases, there was a span of 18 bases. CDR3 sequence (DNA): TGTGCCAGCTCACCCTCCAGGGGAGAAGGGTCCTATGGCTACACCTTC. This sequence encodes CASSPSRGEGSYGYTF.

The chain carries TRBV5-6 and TRBJ1-1; 9 bases line up with TRBD1. The CDR3 runs 16 residues. Germline V gives CDR1 SGHDT, CDR2 YYEEEE. The V segment lost 4 bases and the J segment 11 bases; nucleotides outside the gene matches: 18. The CDR3 loop is CASSQSGTGTGLRAFF. The CDR3 DNA sequence: TGTGCCAGCAGCCAGTCCGGGACAGGGACGGGTCTGCGTGCTTTCTTT. The whole variable domain, filled in from reference TRBV5-6 and TRBJ1-1, reads DAGVTQSPTHLIKTRGQQVTLRCSPKSGHDTVSWYQQALGQGPQFIFQYYEEEERQRGNFPDRFSGHQFPNYSSELNVNALLLGDSALYLCASSQSGTGTGLRAFFGQGTRLTVV.

The rearrangement uses TRBV2 and TRBJ2-1; D is perhaps TRBD1 (6 bases). Trimming removed 6 bases from V and 7 bases from J, with 19 bases in between. Germline CDR1 is SNHLY and CDR2 is FYNNEI. This CDR3 has 15 amino acids. CDR3 coding DNA: TGTGCCAGCAGCAATGGACAGTCCCAACGGAATGAGCAGTTCTTC. It translates to CASSNGQSQRNEQFF. Filled out from reference TRBV2 and TRBJ2-1, the complete variable domain reads EPEVTQTPSHQVTQMGQEVILRCVPISNHLYFYWYRQILGQKVEFLVSFYNNEISEKSEIFDDQFSVERPDGSNFTLKIRSTKLEDSAMYFCASSNGQSQRNEQFFGPGTRLTVL.

This chain links TRBV7-9 with TRBJ1-2; possibly TRBD1 for D (6 bases). This CDR3 region has 17 residues. Germline CDR1 reads SEHNR; CDR2 reads FQNEAQ (reference sequence). V was pared by 1 base and J by 3 bases, with 18 bases between. CDR3 DNA: TGTGCCAGCAGCTTAGGATTAACGACAGGAGGCGACTATGGCTACACCTTC. It specifies CASSLGLTTGGDYGYTF.

This clone is a singleton in its sample. The V call is TRBV18, the J call TRBJ1-2; D not resolved. CDR1 is KGHSH, CDR2 LQKENI, per germline. V shed 3 bases and J shed 2 bases, with 4 bases lying between them. This CDR3 is built from 12 residues. The CDR3 DNA reads as TGTGCCAGCTCACCCCTCAACTATGGCTACACCTTC. The encoded protein is CASSPLNYGYTF.

The rearrangement links TRBV5-1 to TRBJ1-1; perhaps TRBD1 as D (5 bases). The V gene lost 1 base and the J gene lost 2 bases, with 18 bases spanning the gap. This CDR3 comprises 17 residues. Per germline, CDR1 SGHRS and CDR2 YFSETQ. This CDR3 is CASSLRGGLRPNTEAFF. The DNA for the CDR3 is TGCGCCAGCAGCTTGCGGGGGGGACTCAGGCCCAACACTGAAGCTTTCTTT.

The chain recombines TRBV5-1 with TRBJ1-2, with a possible D match to TRBD1 (6 bases). Germline lookup yields CDR1 SGHRS and CDR2 YFSETQ. The CDR3 loop spans 16 amino acids. V was shortened by 0 bases and J by 2 bases, with 14 bases between the two germline ends. The CDR3 loop is CASSLAGGAQNYGYTF. CDR3 in DNA: TGCGCCAGCAGCTTGGCCGGGGGGGCTCAGAACTATGGCTACACCTTC.

This clone was recorded a few times. The chain joins TRBV2 to TRBJ1-2; D is unclear. Germline CDR1 and CDR2: SNHLY and FYNNEI. There are 13 residues in the CDR3. Trimming removed 8 bases at V and 5 bases at J, with 15 bases between. This chain's CDR3 is CASGPHSPYGYTF. The CDR3 bases are TGTGCCAGCGGCCCGCATTCCCCTTATGGCTACACCTTC.

The chain recombines TRBV9 with TRBJ2-7; the match to TRBD1 covers 8 bases. J was trimmed by 7 bases and V by 0 bases; bases with no gene match: 3. CDR3 length: 13 amino acids. Germline CDR1 SGDLS, CDR2 YYNGEE. CDR3 nucleotides: TGTGCCAGCAGCGTAGATGACAGGGGTGAGCAGTACTTC. Translation gives CASSVDDRGEQYF.

The chain carries TRBV6-5 and TRBJ1-1; D not resolved. The V end lost 4 bases, the J end lost 7 bases, and 13 bases lay between the germline ends. The CDR3 extends over 13 amino acids. From germline, CDR1 is MNHEY and CDR2 SVGAGI. The CDR3 coding sequence is TGTGCCAGCAGTTTATTGGGGAGGGATGAAGCTTTCTTT. Its protein product is CASSLLGRDEAFF.

This chain connects TRBV30 to TRBJ1-1; D call uncertain. The germline V and J ends were trimmed by 3 bases and 0 bases, with 8 bases remaining between them. This CDR3 spans 13 amino acids. CDR1 is GTSNPN and CDR2 is SVGIG in the germline V gene (reference sequence). Here the CDR3 reads CAWSKTVNTEAFF. Here the CDR3 DNA reads TGTGCCTGGAGCAAAACGGTGAACACTGAAGCTTTCTTT.

The gene calls are TRBV4-2 and TRBJ2-6; D possibly corresponds to TRBD1 (5 bases). The CDR3 is 17 amino acids. CDR1 and CDR2 (germline): LGHNA, YNFKEQ. Trimming took off 0 bases at V and 1 base at J, with 10 bases between the two ends. CDR3 sequence reads: CASSQERPGSGANVLTF. For the CDR3, the DNA is TGTGCCAGCAGCCAAGAGAGACCAGGGTCTGGGGCCAACGTCCTGACTTTC.

The CDR3 nucleotides read TGTGCCAGCAGCCGCGACAGGAATCCTGAAAAACTGTTTTTT. It translates to CASSRDRNPEKLFF. The V gene is TRBV11-2, the J gene TRBJ1-4; D is perhaps TRBD1 (6 bases). Trimming stripped 5 bases from V and 7 bases from J, with 14 bases between. Germline V lookup: CDR1 SGHAT, CDR2 FQNNGV. The length of the CDR3 is 14 residues.

This rearrangement joins TRBV29-1 to TRBJ1-1; no reliable D call. Germline V lookup: CDR1 SQVTM, CDR2 ANQGSEA. The V gene lost 1 base and the J gene lost 1 base, with 7 bases spanning the gap. CDR3 length: 13 amino acids. The CDR3 DNA sequence: TGCAGCGTTGAAGGGGGAGAGAACACTGAAGCTTTCTTT. Its translation is CSVEGGENTEAFF.

The V and J genes are TRBV10-3 and TRBJ1-4, with 10 bases lining up with TRBD1. CDR1 and CDR2 (germline): ENHRY, SYGVKD. V was pared by 0 bases and J by 7 bases, with 2 bases of the junction left unmatched. The CDR3 loop spans 15 amino acids. DNA for the CDR3: TGTGCCATCAGTGAGTCGGGACAGGGGAGTGAAAAACTGTTTTTT. This translates into CAISESGQGSEKLFF.

This chain joins TRBV7-2 and TRBJ2-4; 13 bases fit TRBD2. The germline V gene has CDR1 SGHTA and CDR2 FQGNSA. The CDR3 loop spans 17 amino acids. V shed 4 bases, J shed 1 base, and the junction held 4 bases outside the gene matches. CDR3 nucleotide sequence: TGTGCCAGCAGCTGGGGACTAGCGGGGACTGCCAAAAACATTCAGTACTTC. Translation gives CASSWGLAGTAKNIQYF.

The chain recombines TRBV5-4 with TRBJ2-5, with 8 nucleotides matching TRBD1. CDR3 length: 17 residues. V was pared by 0 bases and J by 6 bases, with 13 bases of the junction left unmatched. CDR1 is SGHNT and CDR2 is YYREEE in the germline V gene (reference sequence). CDR3 sequence (DNA): TGTGCCAGCAGCTTGGATTTTAGACAGGGGACGAACCAGACCCAGTACTTC. Its translation: CASSLDFRQGTNQTQYF.

The chain employs TRBV19 and TRBJ1-5, with D perhaps matching TRBD1 (6 bases). The CDR3 loop spans 15 amino acids. V lost 3 bases to trimming and J lost 4 bases, with 13 bases between them. Germline-derived CDR1 and CDR2 are LNHDA and SQIVND (reference sequence). CDR3 in DNA: TGTGCCAGTAGTATCCCTGGGGGGGCTAATCAGCCCCAGCATTTT. Translation gives CASSIPGGANQPQHF.

This clone was picked up a small number of times. The chain links TRBV5-1 to TRBJ2-2; 9 bases map to TRBD1. This CDR3 contains 14 residues. The J segment lost 3 bases and the V segment lost 7 bases, leaving 4 bases of the junction unmatched. CDR1 is SGHRS, CDR2 YFSETQ, per germline. In DNA, the CDR3 is TGCGCCAGCGAGGACAGGGGAGACACCGGGGAGCTGTTTTTT. Translating gives CASEDRGDTGELFF.

The gene calls are TRBV6-1 and TRBJ2-3; D ambiguous. This CDR3 has 14 residues. Trimming stripped 6 bases from V and 0 bases from J, with 10 bases between. In germline, CDR1 is MNHNS, CDR2 SASEGT. The CDR3 coding sequence is TGTGCCAGCAGCGAATTGGAGAGCACAGATACGCAGTATTTT. Protein: CASSELESTDTQYF.

The rearrangement links TRBV7-2 to TRBJ2-3; 7 bases are a match to TRBD1. The length of the CDR3 is 15 residues. The V gene end was trimmed by 1 base and the J gene end by 4 bases; junction bases not matched to a gene: 5. The germline CDR1 and CDR2 sequences are SGHTA and FQGNSA. The CDR3 bases are TGTGCCAGCAGCTTAGTTACAGGGGTGGCAGATACGCAGTATTTT. This gives the protein CASSLVTGVADTQYF.

As DNA, the CDR3 is TGTGCCAGCAGCCCACAAAGGGGCTCCGGGGAGCTGTTTTTT. It translates to CASSPQRGSGELFF. The chain is built from TRBV14 and TRBJ2-2, with D perhaps TRBD1 (5 bases). The CDR3 is 14 amino acids. Germline V gives CDR1 SGHDN, CDR2 FVKESK. V lost 4 bases, J lost 6 bases, and 12 bases lay in between. The whole variable domain, filled in from reference TRBV14 and TRBJ2-2, reads EAGVTQFPSHSVIEKGQTVTLRCDPISGHDNLYWYRRVMGKEIKFLLHFVKESKQDESGMPNNRFLAERTGGTYSTLKVQPAELEDSGVYFCASSPQRGSGELFFGEGSRLTVL.